This T cell receptor beta chain was captured by sequencing in a study of cytomegalovirus exposure and HLA in healthy donors (dated by TCRdb to about 2017). With regard to the full study: An earlier analysis of several hundred of the donors reported roughly 300 Gb of sequence data and approximately 120 million unique TCR beta sequences obtained from roughly 170 million T cells. An early release that covered roughly 600 HLA-typed donors contained about 300 gigabases of sequencing data and some 87 million unique TCR sequences. Among the approximately 400 genotyped donors, more than 70% belonged to the genetic ancestry cluster associated with self-reported Caucasian donors. The study was designed to test whether signatures of past pathogen exposure could be identified by cataloging public T cell receptors. The study used immunosequencing to profile the T cell repertoires of approximately 640 subjects and linked those repertoires to cytomegalovirus serostatus. A separate validation cohort of about 110 different subjects was used in addition to the 666-subject first cohort. To predict cytomegalovirus infection status, the study combined high-throughput TCR immunosequencing, statistical association of individual TCRs with disease status, and machine learning. A later analysis re-examined previously published TCR beta repertoires from more than 600 donors and added high-resolution HLA genotyping to investigate patterns of TCR occurrence. The later analysis used no new phenotypic data to find candidate immune exposures, relying instead on TCR beta sequences and their occurrence across donors. In an earlier analysis of a few hundred of the donors, high-throughput TCR beta sequencing was used to judge whether each TCR beta V gene segment behaved as functional or pseudogenic. Donor age, sex, ethnicity and CMV serostatus were compiled alongside the repertoire data. In a later genetic analysis, genome-wide SNP genotypes for about 55% of the roughly 670 donors were used, and that subset was treated as a discovery cohort. Every repertoire in the discovery cohort had been generated on one and the same sequencing platform. HLA typing covered class I and class II loci at four-digit resolution. The number of typed donors differed by locus: about 620-630 for A, B, C, DRB1 and DQB1; approximately 520 for DQA1; 606 for DPA1; and about 470 for DPB1. Several DR-DQ haplotypes were handled as single units for association and clustering because linkage in the cohort was strong. Among roughly 370 genotyped donors of the cohort, an average of 235,054 unique TCR beta nucleotide sequences were sequenced per donor, about a sixth of them non-productive. Here is what the overall study found, with its caveats: Immune exposure information for the cohort was limited to CMV serostatus. Most CMV-associated TCR beta chains appeared to be HLA-restricted in a later analysis, and the HLA associations seemed to be driven largely by CMV exposure. Over 15 rarely observed V segments, including chromosome 9 orphons, were excluded from the earlier analysis of almost 600 of the donors because counts were too low. In the study, approximately 160 TCR beta chains were listed as associated with cytomegalovirus. Specific HLA alleles were associated with 15,000 to 20,000 TCR beta sequences at a false discovery rate of 0.05 in a later analysis. According to a later analysis, TCR association rates differed among HLA loci, with DRB1 alleles showing the most associated TCRs and HLA-C alleles showing the fewest. A later analysis reported that several top co-occurrence clusters appeared linked to parvovirus B19, influenza, CMV and Epstein-Barr virus. Presence/absence analyses assumed roughly uniform sequencing depth across donors, an assumption that may not hold. Linkage disequilibrium might explain the correlated functional status among segregating V segments, but an unknown experimental factor could not be ruled out. In a later analysis, HLA-associated TCR beta chains were found to be more clonally expanded and to have lower generation probabilities than equally common non-associated chains. Three of the identified cytomegalovirus-associated TCR beta chains were confirmed in vitro to be specific for cytomegalovirus antigens. A cluster of highly shared sequence variants was judged likely to be a technical artifact of the sequencing pipeline. The classifier was reported to diagnose cytomegalovirus status with high specificity and sensitivity in both the original and validation cohorts. This cohort had only TCR beta chains sequenced, and the lack of alpha or paired-chain data limited which features could be detected. While some public TCRs were present in many individuals, most TCR sequences turned up only very rarely across donors. In a later genetic analysis, fewer N-insertions in productive TCRs were reported among donors in an Asian-associated ancestry cluster than the roughly 700-donor mean. In an earlier analysis of over 550 of the donors, most TCR beta V segments were observed in productive rearrangements about 90% or about 30% of the time, broadly matching IMGT annotations. It was suggested by the authors that the approach could potentially be generalized to other disease states and immunological phenotypes. When HLA alleles, especially DR and DQ, strongly co-occurred, TCR associations were difficult to assign to individual alleles. A further reported finding was that TCR beta sequences accurately predicted the HLA-A and HLA-B alleles for most subjects in the first cohort. Because HLA typing was unavailable for some donors at each locus, only the typed subset was used in association tests. Because the 87-base-pair reads could not distinguish some IMGT-functional V segments, including TRBV6-2 and TRBV6-3, those segments were excluded. In a later genetic analysis, a missense DCLRE1C variant was associated with V-gene and J-gene trimming of TCR beta chains, and the association was replicated in an independent cohort.

The cohort was made up of about 610 healthy bone marrow donors. At the time of sampling, every cohort member was nominally healthy, though immune exposures that went unrecorded were likely present. The donor was CMV seronegative and belonged to the group of under 400 seronegative cohort members. Each donor provided a peripheral blood sample, and peripheral blood mononuclear cells were used for TCR beta sequencing. Genomic DNA extraction from the blood cell samples was performed with the Qiagen DNeasy Blood Extraction Kit. Worth noting for this clone: Its cognate antigen has yet to be identified. Base-call qualities are not available, and no considerably larger clone is one nucleotide away.

Libraries were built with the immunoSEQ multiplex PCR assay. A mixture of 60 forward primers for TCR Vbeta segments and 13 reverse primers for TCR Jbeta segments was used in the multiplex PCR. The CDR3 region of rearranged TCR beta genes was amplified from genomic DNA with a multiplex PCR assay. The amplified TCR beta libraries were sequenced on the Illumina HiSeq System as 87-base-pair reads. The original pipeline was this. A later analysis counted tens of millions of unique TCR beta chains across the 550 to 700 repertoires, and some 11 million of these chains were shared by at least two donors. To remove PCR and sequencing errors, raw reads were error-corrected and collapsed into unique sequences using a nearest-neighbor algorithm that merged closely related sequences. CDR3 sequences were aligned to IMGT reference sequences to assign V, D and J gene segments. Each retained sequence needed at least a six-nucleotide match to both a V gene segment and a J gene segment. Rearrangements were called productive when the CDR3 lacked stop codons and stayed in frame with V and J; all others were non-productive. CDR3 was defined according to IMGT convention as the region running from the second conserved V-encoded cysteine to the conserved J-encoded phenylalanine. Sequences without an unambiguous match to a single V gene segment were excluded from the earlier analysis of about 630 of the donors. In an earlier analysis of several hundred of the donors, a V segment was called functional when productive rearrangements were above 56.7%, and segregating when the standard deviation between donors exceeded 5%. A statistical classification framework was developed to diagnose cytomegalovirus status using the catalog of TCR beta chain sequences. In a later analysis, TCR nucleotide sequences were compared against IMGT/GENE-DB human TR gene sequences so that V and J genes could be assigned. In a later analysis, CDR3 sequences and most-parsimonious VDJ recombination scenarios were assigned using the TCRdist pipeline. In a later analysis, each TCR beta chain was defined by its CDR3 amino acid sequence together with its V-gene family, and reads without a unique V-gene family were excluded. In a later analysis, nearly 600 highly shared, low-generation-probability nucleotide sequences were removed to address suspected cross-contamination and a sequencing artifact. In a later analysis, a clonal expansion index for each public chain was calculated from normalized within-repertoire ranks of inferred template counts. A later analysis computed generation probabilities with a VDJ recombination model fitted to out-of-frame rearrangements, and checked the results against IGoR. Hypergeometric tests were used in a later analysis to score TCR-TCR, TCR-HLA and TCR-CMV co-occurrence, with a repertoire-size bias correction applied to the TCR pairs. False discovery rates were estimated in a later analysis by permuting HLA or CMV assignments 20 times. In a later analysis, co-occurring TCRs were grouped using DBSCAN, and TCRdist sequence similarity was added for clustering within HLA-allele-positive subsets. Repertoires with fewer than 30,000 or more than 120,000 public chains were left out of co-occurrence clustering, as were five repertoires with anomalous nucleotide sharing. This immuneACCESS table, as held by TCRdb, lists in-frame sequences with V and J called but not all clones. Of the missing ones, under half trace to an unresolved V gene in checked studies; the others have no known cause. V, J and clone size reflect that table, while D and trimming were determined from the DNA. Across this sample there are roughly 140,000 clones, with roughly a tenth seen only once. About 1.7% of the sample rests with the top ten.

V is clipped by 0 bases and J by 4 bases, and the sequence between their germline boundaries is 9 bases long. The CDR3 has 14 amino acids, counting the end cysteine and phenylalanine. The retained sequence is limited to the CDR3, 42 bases, with the frame set at the first base. Reading the germline V gene (reference sequence) gives CDR1 MNHEY and CDR2 SMNVEV. The rearrangement joined TRBV27 to TRBJ1-1, with an unclear D gene assignment. The sequence came from a male donor in good health and CMV-seronegative. Sequenced: PBMCs. The CDR3 loop reads CASSLSRVTTEAFF. The DNA sequence is given as TGTGCCAGCAGTTTATCGAGGGTTACCACTGAAGCTTTCTTT.